This TCR beta chain was sequenced in a study of T cells after yellow fever vaccination. General observations from the study: Booster sampling recovered most clones from primary vaccination (approximately 97% CD4, 88% CD8). Overall, a small share of clonotypes was seen in both CD4 and CD8 compartments. On re-exposure, the response was weaker but peaked faster, at day 5 versus 15.

Conversion of TCR transcripts into cDNA relied on 5'RACE template switching, which added a universal primer site and UMIs. TCRdb redid the calling of the 5' RACE reads with MiXCR, one entry per CDR3 protein. The sample shows roughly 49,000 distinct CDR3 sequences, 7% to 8.5% of them seen only once. Between the trimmed V and J ends, which lost 6 bases and 3 bases, there was a span of 15 bases. This CDR3 region has 15 residues. Per the germline V gene, CDR1 is MGHRA and CDR2 is YSYEKL. Notes on this clonotype: What it recognizes is unknown. A read error is possible here, since a much larger clone lies one base away.

This receptor was identified in a man aged 18 to 29 who received the YFV17D yellow fever vaccine. This material consisted of CD8+ T cells sorted from PBMCs, taken less than 16 days after the first yellow fever vaccination. The gene calls are TRBV4-1 and TRBJ2-1; D gene ambiguous. In DNA form, the CDR3 reads TGCGCCAGCAGTCTTTTATTGGGGTACTACAATGAGCAGTTCTTC. It is translated as CASSLLLGYYNEQFF.